These 7 T cell receptor beta chains were all obtained from the same sample, sequenced in a study of shared clonotypes between healthy human individuals. The table came from immunoSEQ multiplex PCR; TCRdb's copy has only in-frame clones and leaves some out. The sample has over a million clones; approximately 97% are singletons. The sequenced sample consisted of naive CD4+ T cells sorted from blood. Stated subset: CD45RA+ positively selected. These receptors all stem from a man aged 25-40 years in good health.

V is TRBV9 and J is TRBJ1-1; D might be TRBD1 (5 bases). Germline V lookup: CDR1 SGDLS, CDR2 YYNGEE. CDR3 length: 18 residues. The V end lost 1 base, the J end lost 0 bases, and 19 bases lay between the germline ends. The CDR3 sequence is CASSVTPGGKVLNTEAFF. Written as DNA, the CDR3 is TGTGCCAGCAGCGTAACCCCGGGGGGGAAAGTATTGAACACTGAAGCTTTCTTT. The full variable domain, rest sourced from reference TRBV9 and TRBJ1-1, is DSGVTQTPKHLITATGQRVTLRCSPRSGDLSVYWYQQSLDQGLQFLIQYYNGEERAKGNILERFSAQQFPDLHSELNLSSLELGDSALYFCASSVTPGGKVLNTEAFFGQGTRLTVV.

The CDR3 loop is CASRGDGGTLYSGNTIYF. The DNA of the CDR3 is TGTGCCAGCAGGGGGGACGGAGGAACTTTATACTCTGGAAACACCATATATTTT. V is TRBV2 and J is TRBJ1-3; tentative D call: TRBD1 (5 bases). CDR1 is SNHLY and CDR2 is FYNNEI in the germline V gene. The CDR3 has 18 amino acids. Trimming cost V 6 bases and J 0 bases, with 21 bases left between them.

This clone came up once. The chain combines TRBV5-6 with TRBJ2-1, with 11 bases lining up with TRBD1. V lost 4 bases to trimming and J lost 9 bases; unmatched junction nucleotides: 9. CDR1 SGHDT and CDR2 YYEEEE come from the germline V gene. This CDR3 is 15 amino acids long. CDR3: CASSARDRGAGEQFF. CDR3 DNA: TGTGCCAGCAGCGCCCGGGACAGGGGGGCGGGTGAGCAGTTCTTC.

V gene TRBV5-1 combines with J gene TRBJ2-1, with 7 nucleotides matching TRBD1. The junction had 6 bases not matched to a gene; V was cut back by 5 bases and J by 7 bases. This CDR3 comprises 13 residues. CDR1 and CDR2 (germline): SGHRS, YFSETQ. The CDR3 loop reads CASRRTGPNEQFF. CDR3 sequence (DNA): TGCGCCAGCAGGAGGACAGGACCAAATGAGCAGTTCTTC.

This rearrangement joins TRBV7-9 to TRBJ2-3; 10 nucleotides align to TRBD1. Germline V CDR1 and CDR2: SEHNR, FQNEAQ (reference sequence). With V trimmed by 4 bases and J by 2 bases, 6 bases remained unmatched. CDR3 length: 16 amino acids. CDR3 sequence: CASSSGTGATTDTQYF. DNA of the CDR3: TGTGCCAGCAGCTCTGGGACAGGGGCGACCACAGATACGCAGTATTTT.

The J gene is TRBJ2-2, the V gene TRBV5-1; TRBD2 aligns across 7 bases. This CDR3 contains 15 residues. V shed 2 bases, J shed 4 bases, and the junction held 5 bases outside the gene matches. Germline V gives CDR1 SGHRS, CDR2 YFSETQ. The CDR3: CASSLSPGGTGELFF. The CDR3 bases are TGCGCCAGCAGCTTATCCCCGGGAGGCACCGGGGAGCTGTTTTTT. Using reference TRBV5-1 and TRBJ2-2 for the parts outside the CDR3, the full variable domain is KAGVTQTPRYLIKTRGQQVTLSCSPISGHRSVSWYQQTPGQGLQFLFEYFSETQRNKGNFPGRFSGRQFSNSRSEMNVSTLELGDSALYLCASSLSPGGTGELFFGEGSRLTVL.

J is TRBJ1-1 and V is TRBV6-1, with a tentative D call TRBD1 (6 bases). The CDR3 runs 14 residues. V was clipped by 6 bases and J by 3 bases, with 14 bases between them. Looked up from germline, CDR1 is MNHNS and CDR2 is SASEGT. This CDR3 reads CASRFTGSYTEAFF. CDR3 bases: TGTGCCAGCAGATTTACAGGGTCGTACACTGAAGCTTTCTTT.